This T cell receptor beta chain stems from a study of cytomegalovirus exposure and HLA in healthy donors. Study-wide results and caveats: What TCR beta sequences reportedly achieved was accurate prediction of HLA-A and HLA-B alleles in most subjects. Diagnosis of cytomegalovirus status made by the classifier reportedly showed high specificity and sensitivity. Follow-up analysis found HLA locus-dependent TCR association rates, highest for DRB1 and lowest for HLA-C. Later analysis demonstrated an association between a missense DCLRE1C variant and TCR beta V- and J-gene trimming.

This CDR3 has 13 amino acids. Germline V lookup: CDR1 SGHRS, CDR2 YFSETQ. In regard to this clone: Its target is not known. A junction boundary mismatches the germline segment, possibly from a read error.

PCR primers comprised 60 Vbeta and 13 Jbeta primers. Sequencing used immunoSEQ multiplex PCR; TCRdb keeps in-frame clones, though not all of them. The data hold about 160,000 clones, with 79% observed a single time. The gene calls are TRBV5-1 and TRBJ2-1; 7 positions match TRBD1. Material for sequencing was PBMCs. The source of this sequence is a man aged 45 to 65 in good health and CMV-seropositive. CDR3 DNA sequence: TGCGCCAGCAGCCCAGACAGGGTGGATGAGCAGCTCTTC. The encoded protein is CASSPDRVDEQLF.